This TCR beta chain originates from a study of cytomegalovirus exposure and HLA in healthy donors (dated by TCRdb to between 2016 and 2019). General notes on the study: An earlier analysis of approximately 640 of the donors reported more than 250 Gb of sequence data and 117 million unique TCR beta sequences from about 179 million T cells. An early release covering 550 to 650 HLA-typed donors comprised approximately 300 gigabases of sequencing data and tens of millions of unique TCR sequences. The genetic ancestry cluster associated with self-reported Caucasian donors included 70% to 85% of the approximately 430 genotyped donors. The aim of the study was to test whether cataloging public T cell receptors could identify signatures of past pathogen exposure. The study used immunosequencing to profile the T cell repertoires of 670 or so subjects and linked those repertoires to cytomegalovirus serostatus. In addition to the first cohort of approximately 670 subjects, a separate validation cohort of approximately 120 different subjects was used. To predict cytomegalovirus infection status, the study combined high-throughput TCR immunosequencing, statistical association of individual TCRs with disease status, and machine learning. A later analysis re-analyzed previously published TCR beta repertoires from hundreds of donors and added high-resolution HLA genotyping to study TCR occurrence patterns. Rather than using new phenotypic data, the later analysis identified candidate immune exposures from TCR beta sequences and from how often those sequences occurred across donors. An earlier analysis of around 580 of the donors used high-throughput TCR beta sequencing to judge whether each TCR beta V gene segment behaved as functional or pseudogenic. Donor age, sex, ethnicity and CMV serostatus were compiled together with the repertoire data. A later genetic analysis used genome-wide SNP genotypes for about 60% of the roughly 670 donors, treating that subset as a discovery cohort. Every discovery cohort repertoire had been produced on one sequencing platform. Both class I and class II loci were covered by HLA typing, at four-digit resolution. The number of donors typed differed by locus, with about 629-640 for A, B, C, DRB1 and DQB1, around 500 for DQA1, about 610 for DPA1, and 400 to 490 for DPB1. Several DR-DQ haplotypes were handled as single units for association and clustering, since linkage in the cohort was strong. On average, around 200,000 unique TCR beta nucleotide sequences were sequenced per donor among roughly 430 genotyped donors of the cohort, with approximately 18% of those sequences being non-productive. Overall results and qualifications from the work: At a false discovery rate of 0.05, a later analysis linked fewer than 20,000 TCR beta sequences to specific HLA alleles. A few of the identified cytomegalovirus-associated TCR beta chains were confirmed in vitro to be specific for cytomegalovirus antigens. The presence/absence analyses assumed that sequencing depth was roughly uniform across donors, and that assumption may not be true. CMV serostatus was the only immune exposure information available for the cohort. The study gave a list of under 200 TCR beta chains associated with cytomegalovirus. In both the original and validation cohorts, the classifier was reported to diagnose cytomegalovirus status with high specificity and sensitivity. According to a later genetic analysis, donors in an Asian-associated ancestry cluster had fewer N-insertions in productive TCRs than the approximately 690-donor mean. A further reported finding was that TCR beta sequences accurately predicted the HLA-A and HLA-B alleles for most subjects in the first cohort. According to the authors, the approach could potentially be generalized to other disease states and immunological phenotypes. While some public TCRs were present in many individuals, most TCR sequences turned up only very rarely across donors. In a later analysis, several top co-occurrence clusters were reported to appear linked to parvovirus B19, influenza, CMV and Epstein-Barr virus. A later genetic analysis associated a missense DCLRE1C variant with V-gene and J-gene trimming of TCR beta chains, and an independent cohort replicated the association. Correlated functional status among segregating V segments might be attributable to linkage disequilibrium, but an unknown experimental factor could not be ruled out. The earlier analysis of nearly 600 of the donors excluded roughly 17 rarely observed V segments, including chromosome 9 orphons, because counts were too low. In a later analysis, most CMV-associated TCR beta chains were found to appear HLA-restricted, with HLA associations seemingly driven largely by CMV exposure. Assigning TCR associations to individual alleles was difficult when HLA alleles, especially DR and DQ, strongly co-occurred. In an earlier analysis of some 500 of the donors, most TCR beta V segments were observed in productive rearrangements about 87% or about 30% of the time, broadly matching IMGT annotations. The cohort was sequenced for TCR beta chains only, and without alpha or paired-chain data the features that could be detected were limited. A cluster of highly shared sequence variants was judged likely to be a technical artifact of the sequencing pipeline. In a later analysis, HLA-associated TCR beta chains showed more clonal expansion and lower generation probabilities than non-associated chains that were equally common. The 87-base-pair reads could not distinguish some IMGT-functional V segments, including TRBV6-2 and TRBV6-3, so those segments were excluded. Because HLA typing was missing for some donors at each locus, association tests included only the typed subset. In a later analysis, TCR association rates were found to vary across HLA loci, with the most associated TCRs seen for DRB1 alleles and the fewest for HLA-C alleles.

The CDR3 runs 12 residues from the cysteine to the phenylalanine. This entry keeps only the CDR3 DNA: 36 bases, framed from base 1. CDR1 and CDR2, looked up from the germline V gene (reference sequence), are MNHEY and SMNVEV. Trimming removed 6 bases from V and 2 bases from J, leaving 7 bases between the germline ends. With regard to this clone: Its antigen is still unknown. Base qualities are not recorded, but no much larger clone differs from it by a single base.

The cohort was made up of 500 to 800 healthy bone marrow donors. All cohort members were sampled while nominally healthy, although unrecorded immune exposures were likely present. The donor was CMV seronegative and belonged to the group of 350 or so seronegative cohort members. A peripheral blood sample was provided by each donor, and peripheral blood mononuclear cells were used for TCR beta sequencing. The Qiagen DNeasy Blood Extraction Kit was used to extract genomic DNA from the blood cell samples. Preparation of the library involved the immunoSEQ multiplex PCR assay. The multiplex PCR relied on a mix of 60 forward primers for TCR Vbeta segments and 13 reverse primers for TCR Jbeta segments. Amplification of the CDR3 region of rearranged TCR beta genes was performed with a multiplex PCR assay on genomic DNA. Amplified TCR beta libraries were sequenced as 87-base-pair reads on the Illumina HiSeq System. As for how the authors treated the data: In a later analysis, around 80 million unique TCR beta chains were counted across the roughly 700 repertoires, and around 10 million of these chains were shared by at least two donors. A nearest-neighbor algorithm error-corrected the raw reads and collapsed the reads into unique sequences, merging closely related sequences to remove PCR and sequencing errors. CDR3 sequences were aligned to IMGT reference sequences to assign V, D and J gene segments. Each retained sequence needed at least a six-nucleotide match to both a V gene segment and a J gene segment. Rearrangements were classified as productive when the CDR3 lacked stop codons and remained in frame with V and J, and all other rearrangements were classified as non-productive. CDR3 was defined according to IMGT convention as the region running from the second conserved V-encoded cysteine to the conserved J-encoded phenylalanine. In an earlier analysis of some 550 of the donors, sequences lacking an unambiguous match to a single V gene segment were excluded. In an earlier analysis of approximately 550 of the donors, V segments were called functional above 56.7% productive rearrangements and were called segregating when the between-donor standard deviation exceeded 5%. To diagnose cytomegalovirus status from the catalog of TCR beta chain sequences, a statistical classification framework was built. In a later analysis, TCR nucleotide sequences were compared against IMGT/GENE-DB human TR gene sequences so that V and J genes could be assigned. Using the TCRdist pipeline, a later analysis assigned CDR3 sequences along with most-parsimonious VDJ recombination scenarios. In a later analysis, each TCR beta chain was defined by its CDR3 amino acid sequence together with its V-gene family, and reads lacking a unique V-gene family were excluded. A later analysis removed several hundred highly shared, low-generation-probability nucleotide sequences to deal with suspected cross-contamination and a sequencing artifact. For each public chain, a later analysis derived a clonal expansion index from normalized ranks of inferred template counts within each repertoire. In a later analysis, generation probabilities were computed with a VDJ recombination model fitted to out-of-frame rearrangements, and the resulting probabilities were checked against IGoR. Hypergeometric tests were used in a later analysis to score TCR-TCR, TCR-HLA and TCR-CMV co-occurrence, with a repertoire-size bias correction applied to the TCR pairs. A later analysis estimated false discovery rates by permuting HLA or CMV assignments 20 times. In a later analysis, co-occurring TCRs were grouped using DBSCAN, with TCRdist sequence similarity added in when clustering inside HLA-allele-positive subsets. Co-occurrence clustering excluded repertoires with fewer than 30,000 or more than 120,000 public chains, plus five with anomalous nucleotide sharing. In TCRdb, the immuneACCESS table is reduced to in-frame sequences with V and J assigned. These tables do not hold every clone; where another copy was compared, an unresolved V gene accounts for under half, and the others remain unexplained. V, J and clone size are taken as reported in that table, and D and trimming were inferred from the DNA itself. For this sample the table gives 100,000 to 150,000 clones, of which about 85% were detected only once. The leading ten clones occupy under 2% of the sample.

Recombination connected TRBV27 to TRBJ1-2, and possibly TRBD1, on 6 matching bases. Sequenced material: PBMCs. The TCR comes from a boy between 10 and 17 years old in good health and CMV-seronegative. This receptor has the CDR3 CASRDSNYGYTF. DNA sequence: TGTGCCAGCAGGGACAGCAACTATGGCTACACCTTC.